These 6 T cell receptor beta chains were all obtained from the same sample, sequenced in a study of blood T cell repertoires in COVID-19. The data were produced by immunoSEQ multiplex PCR, yet TCRdb's version contains in-frame clones alone and is incomplete. The sample includes 100,000 to 150,000 clones, 80% to 90% seen only once; the top ten take around 2.3%. The specimen was PBMCs or T cells enriched from blood (not recorded which). The receptors were gathered from a woman in her 50s who had recovered from COVID-19.

This clone was recorded once. The V and J genes are TRBV11-3 and TRBJ1-1; TRBD1 aligns across 7 bases. The CDR3 covers 15 residues. V lost 5 bases to trimming and J lost 0 bases; unmatched junction nucleotides: 6. Germline V gene lookup returns CDR1 SGHNT and CDR2 YENEEA. This chain's CDR3 is CASSPRQGLNTEAFF. The CDR3 coding sequence is TGTGCCAGCAGCCCTCGACAGGGCCTGAACACTGAAGCTTTCTTT.

The rearrangement joins TRBV5-1 to TRBJ2-1; TRBD2 agrees at 9 bases. The CDR3 sequence is 15 residues long. Germline V gene sequence: CDR1 SGHRS, CDR2 YFSETQ. Trimming cost V 4 bases and J 4 bases; bases outside gene matches: 6. The DNA for the CDR3 is TGCGCCAGCAGCGTGACTAGCGGTCCTTACAATGAGCAGTTCTTC. Amino acid sequence: CASSVTSGPYNEQFF.

The gene calls are TRBV9 and TRBJ1-1; D is possibly TRBD1 (5 bases). Germline assignment: CDR1 SGDLS and CDR2 YYNGEE. The CDR3 is made up of 15 amino acids. V lost 1 base to trimming and J lost 2 bases, with 12 bases between them. CDR3 region: CASSVYSGVNTEAFF. The DNA of the CDR3 is TGTGCCAGCAGCGTATATTCGGGGGTTAACACTGAAGCTTTCTTT.

The V and J genes are TRBV10-2 and TRBJ2-2, with D possibly being TRBD2 (7 bases). Trimming pared 3 bases from V and 5 bases from J, leaving 16 bases between. CDR1 is WSHSY, CDR2 SAAADI, per germline. The length of the CDR3 is 16 residues. CDR3 amino acids: CASSEVAGATTGELFF. CDR3 coding DNA: TGCGCCAGCAGTGAAGTTGCGGGGGCTACTACCGGGGAGCTGTTTTTT.

J is TRBJ2-5 and V is TRBV7-2; perhaps TRBD2 as D (6 bases). The CDR3 runs 15 residues. The germline CDR1 and CDR2 sequences are SGHTA and FQGNSA. V lost 0 bases to trimming and J lost 4 bases, with 12 bases between them. CDR3 sequence reads: CASSLAFGGVETQYF. The CDR3 nucleotides read TGTGCCAGCAGCTTAGCGTTCGGGGGTGTAGAGACCCAGTACTTC.

This clone was recorded once. The chain carries TRBV7-9 and TRBJ2-2; 7 bases map to TRBD1. CDR3 length: 17 amino acids. Losses at the gene ends were 0 bases for V and 1 base for J; bases not matched to a gene: 5. Germline loops: CDR1 SEHNR, CDR2 FQNEAQ (reference sequence). As DNA, the CDR3 is TGTGCCAGCAGCTTAGCGTTCACAGGGGAGAACACCGGGGAGCTGTTTTTT. Its protein is CASSLAFTGENTGELFF.